This TCR beta chain was documented in a study of control samples from healthy donors and cancer patients. Method: immunoSEQ multiplex PCR; TCRdb's copy keeps in-frame clones and lacks some. The table includes 60,000 to 75,000 clones, around 90% detected once. Trimming pared 2 bases from V and 3 bases from J, leaving 5 bases between. Germline assignment: CDR1 WSHSY and CDR2 SAAADI. The CDR3 extends over 12 amino acids. The V and J genes are TRBV10-2 and TRBJ2-7; D gene uncertain. The sequencing input was PBMCs. The TCR originated in a man between 60 and 75 years old with colorectal cancer. The CDR3 here is CASSETGYEQYF. CDR3 DNA sequence: TGCGCCAGCAGTGAGACGGGCTACGAGCAGTACTTC.